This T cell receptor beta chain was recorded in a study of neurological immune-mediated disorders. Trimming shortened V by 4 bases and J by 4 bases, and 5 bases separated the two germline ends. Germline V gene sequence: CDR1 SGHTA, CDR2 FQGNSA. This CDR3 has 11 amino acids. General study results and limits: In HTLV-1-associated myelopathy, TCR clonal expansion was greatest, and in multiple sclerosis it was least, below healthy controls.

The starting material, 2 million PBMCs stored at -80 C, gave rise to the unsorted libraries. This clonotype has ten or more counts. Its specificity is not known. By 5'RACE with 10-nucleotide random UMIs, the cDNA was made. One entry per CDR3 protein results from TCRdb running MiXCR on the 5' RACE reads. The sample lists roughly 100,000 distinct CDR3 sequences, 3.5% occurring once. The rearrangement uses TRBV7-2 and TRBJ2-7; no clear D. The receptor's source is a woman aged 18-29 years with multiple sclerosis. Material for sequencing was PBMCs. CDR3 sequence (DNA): TGTGCCAGCAGCTCCCCTTACGAGCAGTACTTC. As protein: CASSSPYEQYF. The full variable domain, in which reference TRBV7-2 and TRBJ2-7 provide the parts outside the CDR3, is GAGVSQSPSNKVTEKGKDVELRCDPISGHTALYWYRQSLGQGLEFLIYFQGNSAPDKSGLPSDRFSAERTGGSVSTLTIQRTQQEDSAVYLCASSSPYEQYFGPGTRLTVT.